The rows below give T cell receptor beta chains drawn from one sample of a study of T cell responses to AZD1222 COVID-19 vaccine. This table comes from immunoSEQ multiplex PCR, and its TCRdb copy is limited to in-frame clones, with some not included. The sample shows about 110,000 clones, over 75% of them seen only once. Sequencing used peripheral blood, obtained on day 0 of MenACWY control vaccination. These receptor sequences come from an adult in good health. Both conserved end residues are part of each CDR3. D genes are given only for firm matches. Expanded clones are given a class, and other clones once, few, many or no size at all.

TRBD1 . TRBJ1-2 TRBV28 TGTGCCAGCGGTGACAGGGGTGACTATGGCTACACCTTC CASGDRGDYGYTF
. . TRBJ2-4 TRBV28 TGTGCCAGCACCCTTAACAGGGATCTAGCCAAAAACATTCAGTACTTC CASTLNRDLAKNIQYF
. . TRBJ2-7 TRBV24-1 TGTGCCACCAGTGATTTGGGCTCAGGGGTCTACGAGCAGTACTTC CATSDLGSGVYEQYF
. . TRBJ1-4 TRBV4-1 TGCGCCAGCAGCCAAGAAAGCACGTGGAGGGAAAAACTGTTTTTT CASSQESTWREKLFF
. . TRBJ2-2 TRBV5-1 TGCGCCAGCAGCGCACAGGGCGCCGGGGAGCTGTTTTTT CASSAQGAGELFF
. . TRBJ2-5 TRBV7-2 TGTGCCAGCAGCTTAGCTAGGTGGGGGCTCTCCCAAGAGACCCAGTACTTC CASSLARWGLSQETQYF
. once TRBJ1-5 TRBV5-4 TGTGCCAGCAGCTTGGGAACGGGGCAGCCCCAGCATTTT CASSLGTGQPQHF
. once TRBJ1-4 TRBV5-1 TGCGCCAGCAGCCCGGACAGAGAAGAAAAACTGTTTTTT CASSPDREEKLFF
TRBD2 . TRBJ2-3 TRBV5-1 TGCGCCAGCAGCTTAACTAGCGGGGGGGCAGATACGCAGTATTTT CASSLTSGGADTQYF
TRBD1 . TRBJ1-2 TRBV5-5 TGTGCCAGCAGCTTGGGGGACAGTAGCTACACCTTC CASSLGDSSYTF
TRBD2 . TRBJ2-1 TRBV28 TGTGCCAGCAGTTTGACGGGACTAGTTTACAATGAGCAGTTCTTC CASSLTGLVYNEQFF
TRBD2 . TRBJ2-7 TRBV27 TGTGCCAGCAGTTTAGAGTGGACTAGCGGGACCTACGAGCAGTACTTC CASSLEWTSGTYEQYF
. . TRBJ1-4 TRBV29-1 TGCAGCGTTGAGACTAATGAAAAACTGTTTTTT CSVETNEKLFF
TRBD1 . TRBJ1-4 TRBV27 TGTGCCAGCAGTCCCTATTTTGCTACAGGGGGCTTAAGTGAAAAACTGTTTTTT CASSPYFATGGLSEKLFF
. . TRBJ2-3 TRBV19 TGTGCCAGTAGTATTAGCACAGATACGCAGTATTTT CASSISTDTQYF
. . TRBJ1-1 TRBV6-5 TGTGCCAGCAGCGACACCTCGGTCCAGTTAGCTTTCTTT CASSDTSVQLAFF
. once TRBJ1-3 TRBV7-6 TGTGCCAGCAGCTTGTGGGGGGCGCGGGGAAACACCATATATTTT CASSLWGARGNTIYF
. few TRBJ2-7 TRBV7-9 TGTGCCAGCGGCCAGGCCTTATACGAGCAGTACTTC CASGQALYEQYF
TRBD2 . TRBJ2-7 TRBV11-2 TGTGCCAGCAGCTTAGGGTCTAGCGGGAGTGAAGTCTACGAGCAGTACTTC CASSLGSSGSEVYEQYF
. . TRBJ2-2 TRBV12-5 TGTGCTAGTGGTCCATACACCGGGGAGCTGTTTTTT CASGPYTGELFF
. once TRBJ2-7 TRBV21-1 TGTGCCAGCAGCAAAGGGGACAGCACAACCTACGAGCAGTACTTC CASSKGDSTTYEQYF
TRBD1 . TRBJ1-1 TRBV7-2 TGTGCCAGCAGCTTGTGGGACAGGAACACTGAAGCTTTCTTT CASSLWDRNTEAFF
. . TRBJ1-1 TRBV6-5 TGTGCCAGCGGGTCGCTTATCCCAGTTGAAGCTTTCTTT CASGSLIPVEAFF
. . TRBJ1-2 TRBV29-1 TGCAGCTCCTGGGGGGGCGCGCTAAGGGGCTACACCTTC CSSWGGALRGYTF
. once TRBJ2-5 TRBV7-8 TGTGCCAGCAGCCGTTTAGAGACCCAGTACTTC CASSRLETQYF
. once TRBJ1-2 TRBV28 TGTGCCAGCAGTTCGCCGGCACAGGTTTTCTATGGCTACACCTTC CASSSPAQVFYGYTF
. . TRBJ2-4 TRBV19 TGTGCCAGTAGTTCCGACGGCGAAAACATTCAGTACTTC CASSSDGENIQYF
. . TRBJ2-3 TRBV7-9 TGTGCCAGCAGCCGTCGCGATGGACTGGCGGCAGATACGCAGTATTTT CASSRRDGLAADTQYF
. . TRBJ2-1 TRBV7-3 TGTGCCAGCAGCCCCCAAGTGGGTCCCTACAATGAGCAGTTCTTC CASSPQVGPYNEQFF
. . TRBJ2-6 TRBV7-3 TGTGCCAGCAGCCCCCGGCGGGTTTTGGGCTCTGGGGCCAACGTCCTGACTTTC CASSPRRVLGSGANVLTF
. . TRBJ1-1 TRBV6-2/TRBV6-3 TGTGCCAGCAGCGCCCTCGGGGGGCGGGGGGCAAGAAGGACTGAAGCTTTCTTT CASSALGGRGARRTEAFF
. . TRBJ1-2 TRBV9 TGTGCCAGCAGCGTAGCTGAGGGGCCAAACTATGGCTACACCTTC CASSVAEGPNYGYTF
TRBD1 . TRBJ1-2 TRBV19 TGTGCCAGTAGTCTTCTGCAGGGGGCACATTATGGCTACACCTTC CASSLLQGAHYGYTF
TRBD1 . TRBJ1-4 TRBV6-5 TGTGCCAGCAGTTACTCGACAGGGCAGACTAATGAAAAACTGTTTTTT CASSYSTGQTNEKLFF
. . TRBJ1-4 TRBV6-5 TGTGCCAGCAGTCCCAGCTATAATGAAAAACTGTTTTTT CASSPSYNEKLFF
. . TRBJ1-5 TRBV29-1 TGCAGCGTCAGGAGCAATCAGCCCCAGCATTTT CSVRSNQPQHF
. once TRBJ1-5 TRBV28 TGTGCCAGCAGCCCCTTGGGAGGGTTAGGGAATGGCAATCAGCCCCAGCATTTT CASSPLGGLGNGNQPQHF
. . TRBJ1-2 TRBV27 TGTGCCAGCAGGCGGGGGGCGCCTAACTATGGCTACACCTTC CASRRGAPNYGYTF
TRBD2 . TRBJ2-1 TRBV5-5 TGTGCCAGCAGCTCCGGGACTAGCGGGAGTAATGAGCAGTTCTTC CASSSGTSGSNEQFF
. . TRBJ1-2 TRBV11-2 TGTGCCAGCAGCTTAGATCGGGGCAGGAGTTATGGCTACACCTTC CASSLDRGRSYGYTF
TRBD1 . TRBJ1-4 TRBV9 TGTGCCAGCAGCGGGCCGGGACAGGGGGCAACTAATGAAAAACTGTTTTTT CASSGPGQGATNEKLFF
TRBD2 . TRBJ2-7 TRBV5-4 TGTGCCAGCAGCTCACTAGCGGGAGGGCAGCCCCACTACGAGCAGTACTTC CASSSLAGGQPHYEQYF
. . TRBJ1-1 TRBV6-5 TGTGCCAGCCGGAGGGGCGAGGGCACTGAAGCTTTCTTT CASRRGEGTEAFF
. . TRBJ1-2 TRBV29-1 TGCAGCGTTGAAGATCATAGCCGGGCAGGTGACTATGGCTACACCTTC CSVEDHSRAGDYGYTF
. . TRBJ2-2 TRBV4-3 TGCGCCAGCAGCCAATCAGTCACGCCAACCGGGGAGCTGTTTTTT CASSQSVTPTGELFF
TRBD1 . TRBJ1-1 TRBV25-1 TGTGCCAGCAGTGAATTGACGGACAGGGGGCGGAGCACTGAAGCTTTCTTT CASSELTDRGRSTEAFF
TRBD2 few TRBJ2-1 TRBV6-2/TRBV6-3 TGTGCCAGCAGTTACTCTGGGACTAGCGGGATATACAATGAGCAGTTCTTC CASSYSGTSGIYNEQFF
. . TRBJ2-1 TRBV7-3 TGTGCCAGCAGCTTAAGAAAAGGGGGATCGGGCAATGAGCAGTTCTTC CASSLRKGGSGNEQFF
. . TRBJ1-6 TRBV7-9 TGTGCCAGCAGCTTAGAGATCAGCCCACAGGGTTTTTTTTCACCCCTCCACTTT CASSLEISPQGFFSPLHF
. once TRBJ1-3 TRBV5-1 TGCGCCAGCAGCTTGGAAACTGGAAACACCATATATTTT CASSLETGNTIYF
TRBD2 . TRBJ2-5 TRBV5-1 TGCGCCAGCAGCTCTAGCGGGGGGGCCCAAGAGACCCAGTACTTC CASSSSGGAQETQYF
. . TRBJ2-3 TRBV5-5 TGTGCCAGCAGCTTACCCAAAGGGGCCACAGATACGCAGTATTTT CASSLPKGATDTQYF
TRBD1 . TRBJ1-2 TRBV18 TGTGCCAGCTCACCGGAAACAGGGGGTTTGGGTGGCTACACCTTC CASSPETGGLGGYTF
TRBD2 . TRBJ2-5 TRBV18 TGTGCCAGCTCACCACCACTAGCGGGACCCCAAGAGACCCAGTACTTC CASSPPLAGPQETQYF
. . TRBJ1-3 TRBV14 TGTGCCAGCAGCCAAGATATCCGCAGGGGAAGGTTTTTTGGAAACACCATATATTTT CASSQDIRRGRFFGNTIYF
. . TRBJ1-1 TRBV5-6 TGTGCCAGCAGCAAGTGGACAGCCATGAACACTGAAGCTTTCTTT CASSKWTAMNTEAFF
. . TRBJ1-2 TRBV3-1/TRBV3-2 TGTGCCAGCAGCCAAAATGGGGGGGATGGCTACACCTTC CASSQNGGDGYTF
TRBD1 . TRBJ1-2 TRBV19 TGTGCCAGTAGCCTTACAGGGGGAGCTGGCTACACCTTC CASSLTGGAGYTF
TRBD2 few TRBJ2-7 TRBV4-2 TGTGCCAGCAGCCAAGATATGTCTAGCGGTGCCTACGAGCAGTACTTC CASSQDMSSGAYEQYF
. . TRBJ2-4 TRBV7-2 TGTGCCAGCAGCTTAGCCTGGGGTGCCAAAAACATTCAGTACTTC CASSLAWGAKNIQYF